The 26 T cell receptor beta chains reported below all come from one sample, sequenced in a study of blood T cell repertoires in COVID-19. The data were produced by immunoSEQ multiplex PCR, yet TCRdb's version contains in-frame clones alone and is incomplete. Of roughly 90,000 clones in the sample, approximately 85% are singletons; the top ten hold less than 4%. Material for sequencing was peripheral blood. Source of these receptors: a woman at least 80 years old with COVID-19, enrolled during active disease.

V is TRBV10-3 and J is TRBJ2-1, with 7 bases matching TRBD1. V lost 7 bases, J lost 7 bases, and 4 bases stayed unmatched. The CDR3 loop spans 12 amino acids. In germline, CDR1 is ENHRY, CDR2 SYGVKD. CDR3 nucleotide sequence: TGTGCCATCACCATGACAGGGAATGAGCAGTTCTTC. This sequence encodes CAITMTGNEQFF.

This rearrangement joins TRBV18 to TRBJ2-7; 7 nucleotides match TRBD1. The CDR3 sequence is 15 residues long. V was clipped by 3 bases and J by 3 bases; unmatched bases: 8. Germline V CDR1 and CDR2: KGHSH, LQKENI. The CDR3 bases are TGTGCCAGCTCACCTCGACAGGGTCAAGACTACGAGCAGTACTTC. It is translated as CASSPRQGQDYEQYF. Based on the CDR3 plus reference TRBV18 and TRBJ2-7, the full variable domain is NAGVMQNPRHLVRRRGQEARLRCSPMKGHSHVYWYRQLPEEGLKFMVYLQKENIIDESGMPKERFSAEFPKEGPSILRIQQVVRGDSAAYFCASSPRQGQDYEQYFGPGTRLTVT.

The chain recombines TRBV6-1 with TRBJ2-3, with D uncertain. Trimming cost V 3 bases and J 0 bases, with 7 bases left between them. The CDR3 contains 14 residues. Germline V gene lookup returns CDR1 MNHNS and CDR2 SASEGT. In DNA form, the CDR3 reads TGTGCCAGCAGTGATCATACTAGCACAGATACGCAGTATTTT. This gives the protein CASSDHTSTDTQYF.

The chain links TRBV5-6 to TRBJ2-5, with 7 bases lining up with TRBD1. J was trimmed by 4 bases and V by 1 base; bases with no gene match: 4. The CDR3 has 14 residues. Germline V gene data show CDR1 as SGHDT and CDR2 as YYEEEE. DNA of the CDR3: TGTGCCAGCAGCTTGAGGGGGCTCAGAGAGACCCAGTACTTC. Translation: CASSLRGLRETQYF.

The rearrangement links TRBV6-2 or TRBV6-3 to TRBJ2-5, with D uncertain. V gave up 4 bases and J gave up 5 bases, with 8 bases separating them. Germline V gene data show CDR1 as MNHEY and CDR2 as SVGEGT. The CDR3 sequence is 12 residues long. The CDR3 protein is CASSSEWETQYF. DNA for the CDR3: TGTGCCAGCAGTTCAGAATGGGAGACCCAGTACTTC.

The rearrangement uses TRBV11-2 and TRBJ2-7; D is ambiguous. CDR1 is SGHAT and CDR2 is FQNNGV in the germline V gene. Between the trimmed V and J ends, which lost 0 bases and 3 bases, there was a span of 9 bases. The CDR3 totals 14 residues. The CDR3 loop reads CASSLESRNYEQYF. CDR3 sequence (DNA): TGTGCCAGCAGCTTAGAATCCAGAAACTACGAGCAGTACTTC.

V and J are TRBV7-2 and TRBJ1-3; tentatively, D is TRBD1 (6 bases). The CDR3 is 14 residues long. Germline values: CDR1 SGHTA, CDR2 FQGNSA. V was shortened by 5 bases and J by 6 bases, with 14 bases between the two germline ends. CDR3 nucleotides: TGTGCCAGCAGCCTGGACAGTGTGGTAAACACCATATATTTT. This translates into CASSLDSVVNTIYF.

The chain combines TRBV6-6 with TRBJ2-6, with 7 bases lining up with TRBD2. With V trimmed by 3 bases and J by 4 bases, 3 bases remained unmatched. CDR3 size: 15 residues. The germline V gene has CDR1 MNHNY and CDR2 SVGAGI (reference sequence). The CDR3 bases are TGTGCCAGCAGTTATAGCGGGTCCGGGGCCAACGTCCTGACTTTC. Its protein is CASSYSGSGANVLTF.

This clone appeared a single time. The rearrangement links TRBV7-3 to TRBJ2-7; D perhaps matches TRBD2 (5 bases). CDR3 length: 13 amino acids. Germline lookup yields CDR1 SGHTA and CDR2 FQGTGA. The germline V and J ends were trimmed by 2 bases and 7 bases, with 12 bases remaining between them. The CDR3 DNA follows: TGTGCCAGCAGCTTATCTTCCGGCGGGGAGCAGTACTTC. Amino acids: CASSLSSGGEQYF. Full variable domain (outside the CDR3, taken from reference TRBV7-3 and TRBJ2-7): GAGVSQTPSNKVTEKGKYVELRCDPISGHTALYWYRQSLGQGPEFLIYFQGTGAADDSGLPNDRFFAVRPEGSVSTLKIQRTERGDSAVYLCASSLSSGGEQYFGPGTRLTVT.

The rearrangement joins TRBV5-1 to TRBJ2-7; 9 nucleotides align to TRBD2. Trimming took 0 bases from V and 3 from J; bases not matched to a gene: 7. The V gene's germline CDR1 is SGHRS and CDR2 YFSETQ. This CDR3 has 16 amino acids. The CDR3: CASSLGAGGIDYEQYF. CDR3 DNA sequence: TGCGCCAGCAGCTTGGGAGCGGGGGGCATTGACTACGAGCAGTACTTC.

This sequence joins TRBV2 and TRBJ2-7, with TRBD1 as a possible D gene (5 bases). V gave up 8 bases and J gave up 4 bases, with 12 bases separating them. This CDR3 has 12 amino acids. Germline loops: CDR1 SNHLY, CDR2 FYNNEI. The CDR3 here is CASGWTPYEQYF. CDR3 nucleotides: TGTGCCAGCGGATGGACACCTTACGAGCAGTACTTC.

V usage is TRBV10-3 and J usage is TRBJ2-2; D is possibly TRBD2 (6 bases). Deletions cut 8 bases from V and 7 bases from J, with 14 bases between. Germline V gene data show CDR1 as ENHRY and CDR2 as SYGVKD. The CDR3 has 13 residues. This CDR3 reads CAIRRGGGGELFF. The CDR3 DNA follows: TGTGCCATCCGGCGGGGAGGAGGCGGGGAGCTGTTTTTT.

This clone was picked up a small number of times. CDR3 coding DNA: TGTGCCAGCAGCTTATTTGGGCAGGGGGACACCGGGGAGCTGTTTTTT. The encoded protein is CASSLFGQGDTGELFF. The chain couples TRBV5-4 to TRBJ2-2, with 7 bases that match TRBD1. CDR3 length equals 16 residues. The germline gives CDR1 SGHNT, CDR2 YYREEE (reference sequence). After removal of 2 bases from V and 3 bases from J, the junction contained 7 bases not matched to a gene. Drawing the rest from reference TRBV5-4 and TRBJ2-2, the complete variable domain is ETGVTQSPTHLIKTRGQQVTLRCSSQSGHNTVSWYQQALGQGPQFIFQYYREEENGRGNFPPRFSGLQFPNYSSELNVNALELDDSALYLCASSLFGQGDTGELFFGEGSRLTVL.

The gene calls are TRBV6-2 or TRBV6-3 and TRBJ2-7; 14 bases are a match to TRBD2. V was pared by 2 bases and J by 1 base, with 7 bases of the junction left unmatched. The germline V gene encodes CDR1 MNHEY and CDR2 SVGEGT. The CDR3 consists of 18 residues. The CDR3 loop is CASSYLRLAGGPSYEQYF. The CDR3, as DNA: TGTGCCAGCAGTTACCTTCGACTAGCGGGGGGGCCGTCCTACGAGCAGTACTTC.

The CDR3 region has the DNA TGTGCCAGCAGCTTATCGACAGACCCTTACGAGCAGTACTTC. The encoded protein is CASSLSTDPYEQYF. The chain couples TRBV7-6 to TRBJ2-7; tentative D call: TRBD1 (5 bases). The CDR3 covers 14 residues. Germline V lookup: CDR1 SGHVS, CDR2 FNYEAQ. Trimming removed 2 bases from V and 4 bases from J, with 12 bases in between.

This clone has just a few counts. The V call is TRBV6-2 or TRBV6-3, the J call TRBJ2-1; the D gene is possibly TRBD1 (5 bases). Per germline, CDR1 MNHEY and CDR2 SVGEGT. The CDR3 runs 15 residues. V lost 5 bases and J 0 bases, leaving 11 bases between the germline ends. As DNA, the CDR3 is TGTGCCAGCAGTACCTACAGGAGCTCCTACAATGAGCAGTTCTTC. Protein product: CASSTYRSSYNEQFF.

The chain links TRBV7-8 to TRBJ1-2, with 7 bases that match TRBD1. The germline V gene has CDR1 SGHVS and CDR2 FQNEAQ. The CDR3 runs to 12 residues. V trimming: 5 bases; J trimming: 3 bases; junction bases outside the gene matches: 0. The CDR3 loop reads CASSGQDYGYTF. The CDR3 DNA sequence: TGTGCCAGCAGCGGACAGGACTATGGCTACACCTTC.

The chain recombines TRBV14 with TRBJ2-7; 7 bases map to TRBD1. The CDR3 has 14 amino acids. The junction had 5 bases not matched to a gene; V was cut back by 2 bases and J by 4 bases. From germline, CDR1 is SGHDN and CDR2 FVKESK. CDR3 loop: CASSQYRGSYEQYF. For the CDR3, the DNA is TGTGCCAGCAGCCAATACAGGGGATCTTACGAGCAGTACTTC.

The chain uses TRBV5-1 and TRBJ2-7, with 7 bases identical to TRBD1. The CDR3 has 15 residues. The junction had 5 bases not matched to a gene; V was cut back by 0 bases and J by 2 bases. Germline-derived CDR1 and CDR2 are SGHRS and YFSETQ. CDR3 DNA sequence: TGCGCCAGCAGCTTGGATGACAGGGTTACCTACGAGCAGTACTTC. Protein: CASSLDDRVTYEQYF.

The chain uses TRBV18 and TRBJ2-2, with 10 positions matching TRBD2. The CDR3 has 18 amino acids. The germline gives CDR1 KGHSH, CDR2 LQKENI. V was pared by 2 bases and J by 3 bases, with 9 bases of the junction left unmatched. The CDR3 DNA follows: TGTGCCAGCTCACCATTGCCAACTAGCGGGATTTACACCGGGGAGCTGTTTTTT. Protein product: CASSPLPTSGIYTGELFF. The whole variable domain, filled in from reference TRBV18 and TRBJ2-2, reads NAGVMQNPRHLVRRRGQEARLRCSPMKGHSHVYWYRQLPEEGLKFMVYLQKENIIDESGMPKERFSAEFPKEGPSILRIQQVVRGDSAAYFCASSPLPTSGIYTGELFFGEGSRLTVL.

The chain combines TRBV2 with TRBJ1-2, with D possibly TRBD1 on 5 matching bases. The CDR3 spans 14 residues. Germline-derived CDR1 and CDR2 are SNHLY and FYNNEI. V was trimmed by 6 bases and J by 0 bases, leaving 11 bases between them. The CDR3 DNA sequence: TGTGCCAGCAGAAAGACAGCTGCTAACTATGGCTACACCTTC. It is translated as CASRKTAANYGYTF.

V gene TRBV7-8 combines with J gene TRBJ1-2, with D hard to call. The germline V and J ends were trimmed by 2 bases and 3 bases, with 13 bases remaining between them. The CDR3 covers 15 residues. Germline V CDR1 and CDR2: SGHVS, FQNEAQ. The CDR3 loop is CASSLSRTPHYGYTF. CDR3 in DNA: TGTGCCAGCAGCTTATCCAGGACTCCTCACTATGGCTACACCTTC.

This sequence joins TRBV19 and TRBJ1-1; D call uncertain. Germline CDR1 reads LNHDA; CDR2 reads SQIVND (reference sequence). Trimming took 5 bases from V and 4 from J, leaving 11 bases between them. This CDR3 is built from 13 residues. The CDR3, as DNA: TGTGCCAGTAGTCTACTCGCCGGCACTGAAGCTTTCTTT. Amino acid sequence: CASSLLAGTEAFF.

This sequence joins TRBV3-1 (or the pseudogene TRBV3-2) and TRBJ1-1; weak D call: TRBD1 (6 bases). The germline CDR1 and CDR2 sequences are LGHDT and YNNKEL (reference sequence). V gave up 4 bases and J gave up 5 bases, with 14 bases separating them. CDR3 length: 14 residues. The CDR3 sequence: CASSRLQGETEAFF. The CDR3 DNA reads TGTGCCAGCAGCCGATTACAGGGAGAAACTGAAGCTTTCTTT.

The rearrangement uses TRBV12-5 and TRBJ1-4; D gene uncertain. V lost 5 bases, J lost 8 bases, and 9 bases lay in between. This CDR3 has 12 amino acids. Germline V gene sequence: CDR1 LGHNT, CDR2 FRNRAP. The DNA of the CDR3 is TGTGCTAGTGGTATCCGCGGGGAAAAACTGTTTTTT. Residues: CASGIRGEKLFF.

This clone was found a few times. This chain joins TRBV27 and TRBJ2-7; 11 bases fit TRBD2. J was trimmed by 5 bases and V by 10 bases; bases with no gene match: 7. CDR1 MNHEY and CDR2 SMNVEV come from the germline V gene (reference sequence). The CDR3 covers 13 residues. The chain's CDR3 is CATLAGGRNEQYF. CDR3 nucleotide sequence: TGTGCCACCCTAGCGGGAGGACGGAACGAGCAGTACTTC.